Listed below are T cell receptor beta chains from one sample, sequenced in a study of blood T cell repertoires in COVID-19. The data were produced by immunoSEQ multiplex PCR, yet TCRdb's version contains in-frame clones alone and is incomplete. The table includes approximately 250,000 clones, roughly 86% detected once. Specimen: peripheral blood. All receptors derive from a man aged 35 to 55 with active or convalescent COVID-19. The CDR3 runs from the conserved cysteine through the conserved F or W. A D gene is named only where the DNA matches it firmly. Clone size is stated in some rows and not others, as once, few, many or a class when expanded.

V	D	size	J	CDR3	DNA
TRBV5-1	.	.	TRBJ2-3	CASSFADLRAHTQYF	TGCGCCAGCAGCTTTGCAGACTTGCGGGCACATACGCAGTATTTT
TRBV27	.	once	TRBJ2-3	CASSLWASRDTQYF	TGTGCCAGCAGTTTATGGGCCTCTCGGGATACGCAGTATTTT
TRBV9	.	.	TRBJ1-6	CAQARGGNSPLHF	TGTGCCCAGGCGAGGGGGGGGAATTCACCCCTCCACTTT
TRBV27	TRBD2	.	TRBJ2-1	CASSLFPSGRTYNEQFF	TGTGCCAGCAGTTTATTTCCTAGCGGGAGGACCTACAATGAGCAGTTCTTC
TRBV6-6	TRBD2	.	TRBJ2-5	CASSYSPSGGETQYF	TGTGCCAGCAGTTACTCACCTAGCGGGGGGGAGACCCAGTACTTC
TRBV18	.	.	TRBJ2-7	CASSPQAASYEQYF	TGTGCCAGCTCACCGCAGGCCGCCTCCTACGAGCAGTACTTC
TRBV28	.	.	TRBJ1-6	CASSAPAGLNSPLHF	TGTGCCAGCAGTGCCCCAGCAGGTTTGAATTCACCCCTCCACTTT
TRBV23-1	.	.	TRBJ2-7	CASRPTAPEQYF	TGCGCCAGCAGGCCCACAGCACCCGAGCAGTACTTC
TRBV30	TRBD1	.	TRBJ1-5	CAWSRDRANQPQHF	TGTGCCTGGAGTAGGGACAGGGCAAATCAGCCCCAGCATTTT
TRBV7-9	.	.	TRBJ2-7	CASSSNYEQYF	TGTGCCAGCAGCTCAAACTACGAGCAGTACTTC
TRBV19	TRBD1	.	TRBJ1-5	CASSRFEGALYQPQHF	TGTGCCAGTAGTAGGTTCGAGGGGGCGTTATATCAGCCCCAGCATTTT
TRBV7-9	.	.	TRBJ2-1	CASRGPTYNEQFF	TGTGCCAGCAGGGGGCCCACCTACAATGAGCAGTTCTTC
TRBV19	TRBD2	once	TRBJ2-3	CASRGLAGVGTDTQYF	TGTGCCAGTAGGGGACTAGCGGGAGTCGGCACAGATACGCAGTATTTT
TRBV11-2	.	.	TRBJ2-7	CASWSGQSYEQYF	TGTGCCAGCTGGAGCGGACAGTCCTACGAGCAGTACTTC
TRBV11-3	TRBD1	.	TRBJ1-1	CASSDPRTGYPEAFF	TGTGCCAGCAGCGATCCCCGGACAGGGTACCCTGAAGCTTTCTTT
TRBV4-1	TRBD1	.	TRBJ1-5	CASSQEGQGLGQPQHF	TGCGCCAGCAGCCAAGAGGGACAGGGCCTGGGTCAGCCCCAGCATTTT
TRBV19	TRBD1	.	TRBJ2-5	CASTPETGWHETQYF	TGTGCCAGTACCCCTGAGACAGGGTGGCACGAGACCCAGTACTTC